These 2 T cell receptor beta chains share one sample of origin, sequenced in a study of blood T cell repertoires in COVID-19. The method was immunoSEQ multiplex PCR; TCRdb's version includes in-frame clones alone and lacks a portion of them. The sample contains about 300,000 clones, more than 70% of which appear only once. Sequencing was performed on peripheral blood. Receptors originate from a woman in her twenties or thirties with COVID-19, enrolled during active disease.

The rearrangement uses TRBV19 and TRBJ2-2; the D gene is possibly TRBD1 (6 bases). The ends were cut back, 5 bases at V and 6 bases at J, with 22 bases in the middle. CDR1 is LNHDA, CDR2 SQIVND, per germline (reference sequence). CDR3 length: 17 amino acids. The CDR3 here is CASSPIGQYASPGELFF. CDR3 DNA sequence: TGTGCCAGTAGTCCAATCGGACAGTACGCATCACCCGGGGAGCTGTTTTTT.

The chain joins TRBV6-6 to TRBJ1-6; D unclear. The V and J ends lost 0 bases and 6 bases respectively, with 9 bases between them. CDR1 and CDR2 from the germline V gene are MNHNY and SVGAGI (reference sequence). There are 15 residues in the CDR3. CDR3: CASSYSPGGNSPLHF. CDR3 nucleotides: TGTGCCAGCAGTTACTCGCCGGGTGGTAATTCACCCCTCCACTTT.